This TCR beta chain was sequenced during a study of blood T cells in healthy people across ages. Primed by a sample-barcoded 5' primer and a J-beta primer mix, a second PCR proceeded for 7 to 11 cycles. Each CDR3 protein gets one entry after TCRdb re-called the 5' RACE reads with MiXCR. The data show 650,000 to 1,000,000 distinct CDR3 sequences, around 36% seen once. Isolating PBMCs gave at least 6 million of these cells per sample. The CDR3 runs 14 residues. Germline V lookup: CDR1 MNHEY, CDR2 SVGAGI. Trimming took off 6 bases at V and 2 bases at J, with 11 bases between the two ends. The TCR sequence derives from a man aged 18 to 29 in good health. The chain is built from TRBV6-5 and TRBJ2-1, with a possible D match to TRBD1 (6 bases). The sample consisted of blood. In DNA form, the CDR3 reads TGTGCCAGCAGCCAACAGGGAACCTACAATGAGCAGTTCTTC. This sequence encodes CASSQQGTYNEQFF.